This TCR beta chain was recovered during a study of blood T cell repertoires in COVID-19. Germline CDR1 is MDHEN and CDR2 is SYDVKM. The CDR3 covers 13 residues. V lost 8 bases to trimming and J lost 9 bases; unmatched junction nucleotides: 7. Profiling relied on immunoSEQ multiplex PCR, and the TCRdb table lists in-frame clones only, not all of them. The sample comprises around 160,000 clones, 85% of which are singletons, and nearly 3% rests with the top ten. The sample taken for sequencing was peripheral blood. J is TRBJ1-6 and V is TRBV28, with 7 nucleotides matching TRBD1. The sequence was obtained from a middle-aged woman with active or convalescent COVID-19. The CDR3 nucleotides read TGTGCCAGCTTAGACAGGGTTCGTTCACCCCTCCACTTT. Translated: CASLDRVRSPLHF.